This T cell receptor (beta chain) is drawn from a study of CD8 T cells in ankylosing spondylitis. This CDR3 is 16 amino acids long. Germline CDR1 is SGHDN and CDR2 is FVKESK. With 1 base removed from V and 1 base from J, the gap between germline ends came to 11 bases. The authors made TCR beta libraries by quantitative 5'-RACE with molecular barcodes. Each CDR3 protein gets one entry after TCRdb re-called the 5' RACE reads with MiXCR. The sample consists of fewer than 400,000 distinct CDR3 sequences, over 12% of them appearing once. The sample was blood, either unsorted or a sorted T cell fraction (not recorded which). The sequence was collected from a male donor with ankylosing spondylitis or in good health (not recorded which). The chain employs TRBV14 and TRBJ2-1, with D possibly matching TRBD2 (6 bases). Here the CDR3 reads CASSQAGSGSYNEQFF. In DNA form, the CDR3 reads TGTGCCAGCAGCCAAGCCGGGAGCGGGTCCTACAATGAGCAGTTCTTC.